The present TCR beta chain was sequenced within a study of sequential checkpoint blockade in melanoma. At the level of the study: First-line arms were nivolumab then ipilimumab, or the reverse, randomized 1:1. Maintenance nivolumab came after either treatment sequence.

CDR1 is SEHNR, CDR2 FQNEAQ, per germline (reference sequence). The V gene end was trimmed by 4 bases and the J gene end by 6 bases; junction bases not matched to a gene: 7. The CDR3 runs to 14 residues. Regarding treatment: randomized to nivolumab then ipilimumab (arm A) or the reverse (arm B). None of the patients previously received DNA-damaging chemotherapy. Profiled with immunoSEQ multiplex PCR; TCRdb holds only in-frame clones, not every one. The profile shows under 15,000 clones, just under 85% of them singletons. The chain has TRBV7-9 and TRBJ2-7; 9 positions match TRBD1. The specimen was CD8+ T cells sorted from blood (inferred from file names), collected from a patient given nivolumab and ipilimumab in sequence. The TCR was taken from a human donor with melanoma. The CDR3 DNA is TGTGCCAGCAGCTACAGGGGGCAGGTCGGCGAGCAGTACTTC. It yields the protein CASSYRGQVGEQYF.